This record concerns one TCR beta chain sequence. This entry belongs to a study of blood T cell repertoires in COVID-19. The wider study: Whether acute or convalescent, the COVID-19 samples came from the United States, Italy and Spain.

The V segment lost 5 bases and the J segment 2 bases; nucleotides outside the gene matches: 11. There are 16 residues in the CDR3. Germline V lookup: CDR1 LNHNV, CDR2 YYDKDF (reference sequence). Original processing notes: Estimates of nucleated cell counts were drawn from the amplification of reference gene primers. This table comes from immunoSEQ multiplex PCR, and its TCRdb copy is limited to in-frame clones, with some not included. V and J calls and clone size are as listed in that table; D and trimming were resolved from the DNA. The table records about 270,000 clones, approximately 84% of them present only once.

The receptor comes from a human donor in a cohort sampled during active COVID-19. The chain uses TRBV15 and TRBJ2-7; 8 bases fit TRBD1. The specimen was peripheral blood. The CDR3 coding sequence is TGTGCCACCAGCCTTAACCGGGACAGGTCCCCCTACGAGCAGTACTTC. Encoded protein: CATSLNRDRSPYEQYF.